This T cell receptor (beta chain) was found in a study of T cells after yellow fever vaccination. General observations from the study: A large majority of primary-vaccination clones showed up again after the booster (just under 97% CD4, about 90% CD8).

There are a few counts of this clonotype. Its antigen is undetermined. The CDR3 loop spans 13 amino acids. Germline V gives CDR1 SQVTM, CDR2 ANQGSEA. V was shortened by 7 bases and J by 6 bases, with 18 bases between the two germline ends. Each CDR3 protein gets one entry after TCRdb re-called the 5' RACE reads with MiXCR. This sample has some 340,000 distinct CDR3 sequences; over 4% occur once, and the top ten carry roughly 24%. This TCR came from a man aged 18 to 35 who received the YFV17D yellow fever vaccine. V and J are TRBV29-1 and TRBJ1-1; the D gene is possibly TRBD1 (6 bases). The sample was PBMCs, taken 5 days after the yellow fever booster vaccination. The CDR3 protein is CSGVGGAWAEAFF. The CDR3, as DNA: TGCAGCGGCGTGGGGGGGGCTTGGGCTGAAGCTTTCTTT.